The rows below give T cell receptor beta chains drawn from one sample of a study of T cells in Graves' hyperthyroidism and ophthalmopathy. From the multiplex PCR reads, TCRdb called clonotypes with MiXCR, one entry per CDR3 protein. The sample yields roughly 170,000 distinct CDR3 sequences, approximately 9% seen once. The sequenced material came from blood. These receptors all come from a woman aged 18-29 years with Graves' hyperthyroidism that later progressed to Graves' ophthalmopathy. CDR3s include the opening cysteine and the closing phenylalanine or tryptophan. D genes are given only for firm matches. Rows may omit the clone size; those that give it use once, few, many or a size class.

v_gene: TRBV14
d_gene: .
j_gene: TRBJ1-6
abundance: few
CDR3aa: CASSQALGWGSPLHF
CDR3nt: TGTGCCAGCAGCCAAGCTCTCGGCTGGGGGTCACCCCTCCACTTT

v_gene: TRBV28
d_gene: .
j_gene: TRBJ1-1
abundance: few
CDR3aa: CASNSGATVNTEAFF
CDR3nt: TGTGCCAGCAATTCTGGGGCAACCGTGAACACTGAAGCTTTCTTT

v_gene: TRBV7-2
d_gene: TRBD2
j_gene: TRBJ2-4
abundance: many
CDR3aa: CASSIGLAFKNIQYF
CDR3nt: TGTGCCAGCAGCATAGGACTAGCCTTCAAAAACATTCAGTACTTC

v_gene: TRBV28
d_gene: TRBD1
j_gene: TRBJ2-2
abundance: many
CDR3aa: CASMEQGKAGELFF
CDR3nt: TGTGCCAGCATGGAACAGGGGAAGGCCGGGGAGCTGTTTTTT

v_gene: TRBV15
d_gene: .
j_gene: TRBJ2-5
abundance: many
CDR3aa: CATSRARDGPQETQYF
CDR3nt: TGTGCCACCAGCAGAGCCCGGGACGGACCTCAAGAGACCCAGTACTTC

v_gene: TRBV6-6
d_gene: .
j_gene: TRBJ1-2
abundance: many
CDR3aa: CASSYSRGPNYGYTF
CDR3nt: TGTGCCAGCAGTTACTCCAGGGGACCTAACTATGGCTACACCTTC

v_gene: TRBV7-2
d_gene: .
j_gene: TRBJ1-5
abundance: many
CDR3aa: CASSLGRVDQPQHF
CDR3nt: TGTGCCAGCAGCTTGGGTAGGGTTGATCAGCCCCAGCATTTT

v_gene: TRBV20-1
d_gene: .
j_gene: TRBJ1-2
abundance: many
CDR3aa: CSATPGRGYGYTF
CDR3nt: TGCAGTGCTACACCGGGACGGGGCTATGGCTACACCTTC

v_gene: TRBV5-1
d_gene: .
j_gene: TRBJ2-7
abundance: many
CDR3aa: CASSFIAAGSYEQYF
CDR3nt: TGCGCCAGCAGCTTTATAGCGGCGGGCTCCTACGAGCAGTACTTC

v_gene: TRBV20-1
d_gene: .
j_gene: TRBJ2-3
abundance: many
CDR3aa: CSARDDGGGEADTQYF
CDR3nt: TGCAGTGCTAGAGATGACGGGGGTGGAGAGGCAGATACGCAGTATTTT

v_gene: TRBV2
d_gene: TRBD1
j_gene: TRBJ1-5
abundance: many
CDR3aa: CASRTGGYSNQPQHF
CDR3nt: TGTGCCAGCCGGACAGGGGGATATAGCAATCAGCCCCAGCATTTT

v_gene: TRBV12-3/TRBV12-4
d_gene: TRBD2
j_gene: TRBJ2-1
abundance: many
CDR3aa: CASSSLAGSYNEQFF
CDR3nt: TGTGCCAGCAGTTCTCTAGCGGGCTCCTACAATGAGCAGTTCTTC

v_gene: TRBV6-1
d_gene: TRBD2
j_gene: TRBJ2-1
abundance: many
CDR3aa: CASSYSGGADEQFF
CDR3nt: TGTGCCAGCAGTTATAGCGGGGGGGCAGATGAGCAGTTCTTC

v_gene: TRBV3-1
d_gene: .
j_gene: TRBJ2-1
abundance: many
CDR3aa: CASSQVNPAGEQFF
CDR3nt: TGTGCCAGCAGCCAAGTTAATCCGGCGGGTGAGCAGTTCTTC

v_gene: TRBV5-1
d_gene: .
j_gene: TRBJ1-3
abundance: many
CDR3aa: CASSPEELPGNTIYF
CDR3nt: TGCGCCAGCAGCCCGGAAGAACTACCTGGAAACACCATATATTTT

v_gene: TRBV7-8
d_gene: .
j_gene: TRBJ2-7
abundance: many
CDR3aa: CASSLVFRSSYEQYF
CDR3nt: TGTGCCAGCAGCTTAGTATTCCGGTCGAGCTACGAGCAGTACTTC

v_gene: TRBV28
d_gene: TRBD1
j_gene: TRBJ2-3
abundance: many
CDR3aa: CASSAAGTGGTSTDTQYF
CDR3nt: TGTGCCAGCAGTGCCGCCGGGACAGGGGGTACTAGCACAGATACGCAGTATTTT

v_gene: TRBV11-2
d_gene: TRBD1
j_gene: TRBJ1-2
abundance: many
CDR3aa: CASSSQGAHGYTF
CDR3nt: TGTGCCAGTTCCTCACAGGGGGCGCATGGCTACACCTTC

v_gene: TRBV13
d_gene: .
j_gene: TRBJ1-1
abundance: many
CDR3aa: CASSTGRNTEAFF
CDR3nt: TGTGCCAGCAGCACAGGGAGGAACACTGAAGCTTTCTTT

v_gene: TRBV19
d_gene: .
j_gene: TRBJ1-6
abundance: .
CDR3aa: CASSSVSSYNSPLHF
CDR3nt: TGTGCCAGTAGTAGCGTAAGCTCCTATAATTCACCCCTCCACTTT

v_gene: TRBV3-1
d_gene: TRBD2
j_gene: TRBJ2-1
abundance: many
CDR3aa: CASSQVVAGGLDEQFF
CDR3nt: TGTGCCAGCAGCCAAGTGGTAGCGGGGGGGCTGGATGAGCAGTTCTTC

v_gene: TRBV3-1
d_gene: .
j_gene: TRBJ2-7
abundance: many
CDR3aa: CASSQSAGTLSYEQYF
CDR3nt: TGTGCCAGCAGCCAGTCCGCCGGGACCTTGAGCTACGAGCAGTACTTC

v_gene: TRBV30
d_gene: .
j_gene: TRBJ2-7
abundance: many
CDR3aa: CAWSVSLPGLYEQYF
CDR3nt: TGTGCCTGGAGTGTATCCCTGCCAGGGCTCTACGAGCAGTACTTC

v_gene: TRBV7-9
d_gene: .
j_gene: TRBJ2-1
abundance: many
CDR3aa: CASSLETEQFF
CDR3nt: TGTGCCAGCAGCTTAGAGACTGAGCAGTTCTTC

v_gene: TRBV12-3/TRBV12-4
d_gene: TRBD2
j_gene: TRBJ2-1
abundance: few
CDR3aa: CASSTGKRAGGVYEQFF
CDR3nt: TGTGCCAGCAGCACGGGTAAGAGAGCGGGAGGTGTCTATGAGCAGTTCTTC